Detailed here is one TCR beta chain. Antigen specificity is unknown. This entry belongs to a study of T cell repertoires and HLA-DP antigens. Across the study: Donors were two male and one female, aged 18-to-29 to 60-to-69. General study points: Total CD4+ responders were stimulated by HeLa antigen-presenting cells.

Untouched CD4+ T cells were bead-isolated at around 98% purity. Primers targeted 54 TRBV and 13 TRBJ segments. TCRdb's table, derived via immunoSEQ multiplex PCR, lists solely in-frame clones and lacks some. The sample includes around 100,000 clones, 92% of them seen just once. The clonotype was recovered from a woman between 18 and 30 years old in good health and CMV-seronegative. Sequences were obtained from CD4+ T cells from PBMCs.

Written as DNA, the CDR3 is TGTGCCAGTAGGGCAGGGGTACAAGGAACGCAGTATTTT. Protein product: CASRAGVQGTQYF. The chain recombines TRBV19 with TRBJ2-3; D is possibly TRBD1 (6 bases). Germline lookup yields CDR1 LNHDA and CDR2 SQIVND (reference sequence). The germline V and J ends were trimmed by 6 bases and 9 bases, with 16 bases remaining between them. This CDR3 contains 13 residues.